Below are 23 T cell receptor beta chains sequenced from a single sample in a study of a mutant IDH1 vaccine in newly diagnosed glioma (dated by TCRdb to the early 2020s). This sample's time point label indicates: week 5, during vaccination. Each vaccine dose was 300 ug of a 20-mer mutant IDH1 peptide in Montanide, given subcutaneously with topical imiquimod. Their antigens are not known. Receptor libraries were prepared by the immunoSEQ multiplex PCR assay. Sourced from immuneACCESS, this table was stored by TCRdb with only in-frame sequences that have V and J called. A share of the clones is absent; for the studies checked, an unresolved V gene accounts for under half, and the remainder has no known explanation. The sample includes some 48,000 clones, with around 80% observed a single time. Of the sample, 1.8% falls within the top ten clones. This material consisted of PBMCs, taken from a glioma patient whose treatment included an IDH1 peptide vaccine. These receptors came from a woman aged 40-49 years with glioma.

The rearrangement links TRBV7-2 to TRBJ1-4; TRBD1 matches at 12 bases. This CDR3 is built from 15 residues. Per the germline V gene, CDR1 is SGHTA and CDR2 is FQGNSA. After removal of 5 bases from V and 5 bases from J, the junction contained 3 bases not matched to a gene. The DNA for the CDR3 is TGTGCCAGCAGCCGGGACAGGGGGCGAAATGAAAAACTGTTTTTT. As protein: CASSRDRGRNEKLFF.

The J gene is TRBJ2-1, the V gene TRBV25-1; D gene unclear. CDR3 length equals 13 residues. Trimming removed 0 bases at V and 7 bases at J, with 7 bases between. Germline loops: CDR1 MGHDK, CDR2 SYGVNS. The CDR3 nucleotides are TGTGCCAGCAGTGAATATACCCGGAATGAGCAGTTCTTC. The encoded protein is CASSEYTRNEQFF.

The chain's CDR3 is CASSLDRGLGSPLHF. The CDR3 nucleotides are TGTGCCAGCAGCTTAGACAGGGGACTCGGTTCACCCCTCCACTTT. The V call is TRBV7-2, the J call TRBJ1-6; 7 bases fit TRBD1. Trimming cost V 1 base and J 9 bases; bases outside gene matches: 6. Per the germline V gene, CDR1 is SGHTA and CDR2 is FQGNSA. This CDR3 comprises 15 residues.

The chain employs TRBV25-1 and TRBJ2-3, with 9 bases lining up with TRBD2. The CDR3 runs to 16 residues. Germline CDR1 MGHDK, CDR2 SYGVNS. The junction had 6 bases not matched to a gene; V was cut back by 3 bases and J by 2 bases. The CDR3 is CASSDAAGGNTDTQYF. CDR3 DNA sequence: TGTGCCAGCAGTGACGCAGCGGGGGGCAACACAGATACGCAGTATTTT.

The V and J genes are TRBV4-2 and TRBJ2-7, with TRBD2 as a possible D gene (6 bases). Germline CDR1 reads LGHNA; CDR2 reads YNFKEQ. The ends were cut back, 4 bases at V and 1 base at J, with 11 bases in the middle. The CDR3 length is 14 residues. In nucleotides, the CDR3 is TGTGCCAGCAGCCGCGGGACCGCTTCCTACGAGCAGTACTTC. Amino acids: CASSRGTASYEQYF.

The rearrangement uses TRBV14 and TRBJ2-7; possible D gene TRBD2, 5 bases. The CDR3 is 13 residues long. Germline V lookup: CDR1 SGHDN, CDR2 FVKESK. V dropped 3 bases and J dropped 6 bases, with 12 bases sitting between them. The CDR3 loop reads CASSHAGGGEQYF. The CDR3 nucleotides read TGTGCCAGCAGCCATGCAGGAGGAGGCGAGCAGTACTTC.

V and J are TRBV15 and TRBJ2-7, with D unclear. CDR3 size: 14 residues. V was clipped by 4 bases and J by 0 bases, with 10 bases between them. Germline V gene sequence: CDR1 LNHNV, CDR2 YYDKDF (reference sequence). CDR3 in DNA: TGTGCCACCAGCACAGACTCAAGCTCCTACGAGCAGTACTTC. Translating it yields CATSTDSSSYEQYF.

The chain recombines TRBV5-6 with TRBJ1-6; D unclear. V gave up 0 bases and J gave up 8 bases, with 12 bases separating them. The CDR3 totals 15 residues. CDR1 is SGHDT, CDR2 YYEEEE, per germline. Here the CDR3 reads CASSLEAAAHSPLHF. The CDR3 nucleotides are TGTGCCAGCAGCTTGGAGGCGGCGGCCCATTCACCCCTCCACTTT.

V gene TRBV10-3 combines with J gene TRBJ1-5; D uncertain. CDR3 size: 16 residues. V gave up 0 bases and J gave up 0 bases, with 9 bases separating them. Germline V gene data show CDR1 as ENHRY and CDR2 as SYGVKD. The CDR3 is CAISESTPNSNQPQHF. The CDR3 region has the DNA TGTGCCATCAGTGAGTCGACACCAAATAGCAATCAGCCCCAGCATTTT.

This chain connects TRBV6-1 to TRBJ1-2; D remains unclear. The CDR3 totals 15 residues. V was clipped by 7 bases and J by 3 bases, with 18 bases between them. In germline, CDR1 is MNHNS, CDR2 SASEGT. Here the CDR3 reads CASKVLRGGYYGYTF. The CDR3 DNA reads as TGTGCCAGCAAAGTCCTCCGGGGAGGATACTATGGCTACACCTTC.

This CDR3 is CASSPLDSSYEQYF. CDR3 coding DNA: TGCGCCAGCAGCCCCCTTGACAGTTCCTACGAGCAGTACTTC. The V call is TRBV5-1, the J call TRBJ2-7; D may be TRBD1 (5 bases). Trimming left V 4 bases short and J 1 base short, with 12 bases between. The CDR3 totals 14 residues. Germline V lookup: CDR1 SGHRS, CDR2 YFSETQ.

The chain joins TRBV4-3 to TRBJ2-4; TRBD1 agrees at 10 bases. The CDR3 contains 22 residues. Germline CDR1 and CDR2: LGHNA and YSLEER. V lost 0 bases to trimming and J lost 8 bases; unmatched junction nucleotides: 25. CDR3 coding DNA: TGCGCCAGCAGCCAAGAACCCGCCGGTCCGCTCGCGGTGGGGGACAGGGGACACATTCAGTACTTC. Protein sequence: CASSQEPAGPLAVGDRGHIQYF.

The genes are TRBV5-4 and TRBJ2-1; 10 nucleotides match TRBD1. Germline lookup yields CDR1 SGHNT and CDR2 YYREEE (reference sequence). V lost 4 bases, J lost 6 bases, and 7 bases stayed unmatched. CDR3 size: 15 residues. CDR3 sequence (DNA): TGTGCCAGCAGCCCTGACAGGGGGCGATCCAATGAGCAGTTCTTC. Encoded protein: CASSPDRGRSNEQFF.

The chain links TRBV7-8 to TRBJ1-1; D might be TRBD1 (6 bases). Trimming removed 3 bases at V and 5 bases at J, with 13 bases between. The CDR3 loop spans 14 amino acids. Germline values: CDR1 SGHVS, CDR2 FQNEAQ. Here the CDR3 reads CASSFRGARTEAFF. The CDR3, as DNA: TGTGCCAGCAGCTTTAGGGGGGCACGTACTGAAGCTTTCTTT.

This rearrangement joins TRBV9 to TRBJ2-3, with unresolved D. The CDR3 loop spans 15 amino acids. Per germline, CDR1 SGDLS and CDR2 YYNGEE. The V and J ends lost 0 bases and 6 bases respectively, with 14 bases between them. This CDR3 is CASSVGPGPGDTQYF. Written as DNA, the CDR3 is TGTGCCAGCAGCGTAGGTCCCGGGCCTGGGGATACGCAGTATTTT.

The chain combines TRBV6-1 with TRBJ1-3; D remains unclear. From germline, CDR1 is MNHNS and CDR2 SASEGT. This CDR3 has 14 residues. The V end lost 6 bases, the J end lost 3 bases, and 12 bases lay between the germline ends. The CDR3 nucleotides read TGTGCCAGCAGCGCGGGTTCTATTGGAAACACCATATATTTT. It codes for CASSAGSIGNTIYF.

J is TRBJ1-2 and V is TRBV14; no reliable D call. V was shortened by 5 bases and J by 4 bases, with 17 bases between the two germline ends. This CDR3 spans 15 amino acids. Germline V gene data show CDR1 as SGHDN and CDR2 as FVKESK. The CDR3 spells CASSSTSGRTYGYTF. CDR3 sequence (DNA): TGTGCCAGCAGCTCTACTTCAGGCAGAACCTATGGCTACACCTTC. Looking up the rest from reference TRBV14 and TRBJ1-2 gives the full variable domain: EAGVTQFPSHSVIEKGQTVTLRCDPISGHDNLYWYRRVMGKEIKFLLHFVKESKQDESGMPNNRFLAERTGGTYSTLKVQPAELEDSGVYFCASSSTSGRTYGYTFGSGTRLTVV.

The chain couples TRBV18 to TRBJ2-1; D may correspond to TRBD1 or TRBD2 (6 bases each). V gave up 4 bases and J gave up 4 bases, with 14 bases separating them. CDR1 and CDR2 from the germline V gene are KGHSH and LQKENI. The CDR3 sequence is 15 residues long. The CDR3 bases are TGTGCCAGCTCACTCCTACGGGGGCTTTACAATGAGCAGTTCTTC. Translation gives CASSLLRGLYNEQFF. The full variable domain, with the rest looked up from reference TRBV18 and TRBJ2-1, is NAGVMQNPRHLVRRRGQEARLRCSPMKGHSHVYWYRQLPEEGLKFMVYLQKENIIDESGMPKERFSAEFPKEGPSILRIQQVVRGDSAAYFCASSLLRGLYNEQFFGPGTRLTVL.

The CDR3 nucleotides read TGTGCCAGTGGGAGGGGGCCCCTCCAAGAGACCCAGTACTTC. This gives the protein CASGRGPLQETQYF. The chain combines TRBV5-6 with TRBJ2-5; D tentatively fits TRBD1 or TRBD2 (7 bases each). There are 14 residues in the CDR3. V lost 8 bases and J 1 base, leaving 15 bases between the germline ends. Germline V CDR1 and CDR2: SGHDT, YYEEEE.

This CDR3 is CASSFSLGAASRGNADTQYF. The CDR3, as DNA: TGTGCCAGCAGCTTCTCCCTTGGGGCGGCCAGTAGAGGGAACGCCGATACGCAGTATTTT. The V and J genes are TRBV13 and TRBJ2-3; either TRBD1 or TRBD2 may fit D (5 bases each). The CDR3 is 20 amino acids. V shed 3 bases and J shed 6 bases, with 31 bases lying between them. Germline V gene data show CDR1 as PRHDT and CDR2 as FYEKMQ (reference sequence).

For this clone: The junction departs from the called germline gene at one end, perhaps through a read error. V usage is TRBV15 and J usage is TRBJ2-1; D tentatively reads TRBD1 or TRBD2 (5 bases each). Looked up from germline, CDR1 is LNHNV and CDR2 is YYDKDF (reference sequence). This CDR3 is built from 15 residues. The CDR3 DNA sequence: TGTGCCACCAGCAGAGGAGGGGCCTCCAACAATGAGCAGTTCTTC. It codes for CATSRGGASNNEQFF.

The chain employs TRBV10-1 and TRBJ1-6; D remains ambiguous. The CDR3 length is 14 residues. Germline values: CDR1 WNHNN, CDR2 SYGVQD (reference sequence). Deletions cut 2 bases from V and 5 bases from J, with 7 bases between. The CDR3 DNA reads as TGCGCCAGCAGTGAGGGACGAAATAATTCACCCCTCCACTTT. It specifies CASSEGRNNSPLHF.

The CDR3 DNA follows: TGTGCCAGCAGGACCCCGTCGGAGGGGGGCTACACCTTC. Translating it yields CASRTPSEGGYTF. This chain links TRBV2 with TRBJ1-2, with D maybe TRBD1 (5 bases). CDR3 length: 13 amino acids. CDR1 SNHLY and CDR2 FYNNEI come from the germline V gene. Trimming took 6 bases from V and 8 from J, leaving 16 bases between them.